This TCR beta chain was identified in a study of T cells after posttransplantation cyclophosphamide (dated by TCRdb to between 2015 and 2016). Looking at the study overall: Using TRB sequencing, the study followed how the T cell repertoire rebuilt after myeloablative bone marrow transplantation with posttransplantation cyclophosphamide given as GVHD prophylaxis. Antigen receptor sequencing covered samples from some 35 PTCy-treated patients and some 15 of their related bone marrow donors. Blood from all 35 or so PTCy patients who had 1-year posttransplant specimens underwent TRB sequencing. In 3 patients, up to about 3 additional blood samples taken between 2 and 5.2 years after transplant also underwent TRB sequencing, as did pretransplant blood from 4 patients. Because TRA and TRB clonality correlated tightly in fewer than ten samples, the subsequent TCR analyses were limited to TRB only. Public TRB sequences were queried against a database of over 3,500 sequences associated with responses to pathogens, tumor antigens, self-antigens and alloantigens. What the study reported, not specific to this receptor: Across fewer than 50 patients, TRB clonality was highly associated with recipient CMV seropositivity and CMV reactivation, and diversity in PTCy patients was similar to diversity in CNI/methotrexate controls. The TRB repertoires of T cells infiltrating skin or the GI tract showed only limited overlap with the TRB repertoires found in blood. At 1-2 months, donor-recipient similarity was low but rose over the first year, and the later blood repertoires were often dominated by donor CD8+ memory clones.

Comments on this clone: This receptor's antigen is unknown. The junction departs from the called germline gene at one end, perhaps through a read error.

TRB sequencing was run on genomic DNA with either the immunoSEQ assay at survey resolution or the hsTCRB kit. As for the authors' bioinformatics: The immunoSEQ software was used for initial read processing, and the LymphoSeq R package was used for repertoire analyses. For each TRB dataset, clonality was calculated as 1 minus normalized Shannon entropy, and the Gini coefficient was computed as well. To infer phenotypes in unsorted samples, TRB sequences from sorted subsets of the recipient or donor were mapped onto unsorted samples from the same recipient. The source is immuneACCESS, and TCRdb retained only in-frame sequences with V and J called. Part of the clones is not carried over; for the studies checked, unresolved V genes explain less than half of this, and the remainder is unexplained. V, J and clone size were drawn from that table, and D and trimming were deduced from the DNA. This sample shows more than 10,000 clones, and none of them turns up only once. Roughly 25% of the sample goes to the ten largest clones.

What this sample's time point label stands for: posttransplant day relative to BM transplant. The treatment or condition label here, explained by the study, means: high-dose cyclophosphamide on days +3 and +4 as single-agent GVHD prophylaxis. Patients in the PTCy group got busulfan and fludarabine conditioning, a marrow graft from a related or unrelated donor, and cyclophosphamide on days +3 and +4. PTCy-treated patients came from a prospective multi-institutional clinical trial. Peripheral blood and bone marrow mononuclear cells were isolated by Ficoll-Hypaque density centrifugation and cryopreserved. Sequenced here: PBMCs, sampled after allogeneic stem cell transplant with posttransplant cyclophosphamide. This receptor was identified in a female patient aged 40 to 55 who received an allogeneic stem cell transplant from an unrelated donor, was CMV-positive, and had acute GVHD only. In transplant recipients, some T cells may be of donor rather than host origin.

The DNA reads as follows: TGTGCCAGCAGCTTCTTCGGGACTAGCGGGAGTGGCGAGCAGTACTTC. Translation gives CASSFFGTSGSGEQYF. The rearranged segments are TRBV4-1 and TRBJ2-7, with 14 bases aligning to TRBD2. The CDR3 runs 16 amino acids, cysteine and phenylalanine included. Here the CDR3 DNA is all that survives: 48 bases in frame from base 1. The germline V gene gives CDR1 as MGHRA and CDR2 as YSYEKL.